A single sample gave rise to the 3 T cell receptor beta chains below, sequenced in a study of T cell responses to AZD1222 COVID-19 vaccine (dated by TCRdb to the early 2020s). Library generation was performed with the immunoSEQ multiplex PCR assay. TCRdb holds this immuneACCESS table with in-frame rearrangements only. Some clones are missing; in checked studies, unresolved V genes explain under half, and the rest has no known cause. A total of approximately 130,000 clones appear in this sample, approximately 86% of them only once. Roughly 3.1% of the sample belongs to the ten largest clones. Read against the paper, the sample's time point label means: about 28 days (+/-7) after the second vaccine dose. Specimen: peripheral blood, collected 28 days after the second AZD1222 dose. These TCRs come from an adult who received the AZD1222 COVID-19 vaccine.

CDR3 bases: TGTGCCAGCAGTTACTCCGCTTCACCCCTCCACTTT. This encodes CASSYSASPLHF. The J gene is TRBJ1-6, the V gene TRBV6-2 or TRBV6-3; D is ambiguous. Germline V gene sequence: CDR1 MNHEY, CDR2 SVGEGT. The CDR3 runs 12 residues. Trimming took 0 bases from V and 9 from J, leaving 3 bases between them.

The J gene is TRBJ2-3, the V gene TRBV13; TRBD2 might be the D (5 bases). Trimming left V 5 bases short and J 2 bases short, with 23 bases between. Germline lookup yields CDR1 PRHDT and CDR2 FYEKMQ (reference sequence). The CDR3 sequence is 18 residues long. CDR3 nucleotide sequence: TGTGCCAGCAGCGTGGGCTGGACGGGGAGTAGTTCCACAGATACGCAGTATTTT. It specifies CASSVGWTGSSSTDTQYF.

The chain links TRBV10-1 to TRBJ1-1; a weak D match, TRBD1 (5 bases). Trimming left V 0 bases short and J 11 bases short, with 13 bases between. CDR1 WNHNN and CDR2 SYGVQD come from the germline V gene (reference sequence). This CDR3 comprises 13 residues. CDR3 residues: CASSESSQGRAFF. In DNA form, the CDR3 reads TGCGCCAGCAGTGAGTCTTCCCAGGGCCGCGCTTTCTTT.